The T cell receptor beta chain under discussion was sequenced for a study of blood T cell repertoires in COVID-19 (dated by TCRdb to about 2020). As for the study more broadly: Samples from collaborators originated in the United States, Italy and Spain and spanned both the acute and convalescent phases of COVID-19. The prospective study material was composed of cDNA or gDNA derived from T cells, B-cell-depleted T cells, or PBMCs. Subjects who had been exposed to COVID-19, were actively infected with it, or had recovered from it provided the deeply sampled blood TCRbeta repertoires that made up the dataset. The repertoires were released in a freely available public database intended as a resource for research on the immune response to SARS-CoV-2. The samples were drawn from two sources: the first 160 participants of the ongoing ImmuneRACE study, and 1,254 subjects contributed by 6 global collaborators. A de-identified subject ID, COVID-19 status, age in years and sex were almost always included in the sample metadata. HLA class I and class II types, where available, came from metadata supplied by the sample provider rather than from assay-based typing.

On this clone: Its antigen is not yet known. The sample holds no much larger clone one base away, and base qualities are not on file.

In the prospective study, participants were roughly 18 to 100 years old, resided in approximately 22 geographic areas of the United States, and were enrolled through a virtual design. To assign participants to cohorts, the prospective study relied on clinical history that participants themselves reported in a screening survey and a study questionnaire. ImmuneRACE Cohort 3 recovered participants were defined by two consecutive negative NP/OP PCR tests, healthcare professional clearance, or symptom resolution. Mobile phlebotomists in the prospective study collected whole blood, serum and a nasopharyngeal or oropharyngeal swab from every participant. Over a 2-month period, participants in the prospective study had the option of providing additional blood draws and questionnaires. Blood samples from the prospective study were shipped frozen or at room temperature prior to DNA extraction. TCRbeta CDR3 regions were amplified from genomic DNA using the immunoSEQ Assay, a bias-controlled multiplex PCR. Per the authors' processing: The number of nucleated cells in each sample was estimated from the amplification of reference gene primers within the assay. Sequence reads were collapsed and filtered to measure the absolute abundance of every unique TCRbeta CDR3 rearrangement. For each sample, productive Simpson clonality was calculated as the square root of Simpson's diversity index over productive rearrangements. As stored in TCRdb, this immuneACCESS dataset retains in-frame rearrangements with V and J assigned. A fraction of the clones does not appear; measured against another copy, unresolved V genes explain less than half of the discrepancy, and the remainder lacks a known reason. V, J and clone size reflect that table, while D and trimming were determined from the DNA. The sample table records approximately 300,000 clones; 70% to 90% of these occur just once. The ten largest make up 5.3% of the sample.

Findings and caveats that apply to the study as a whole: The quantity of clinical and demographic metadata differed by source and by participant and was supplied without curation.

Trimming removed 6 bases from V and 1 base from J, leaving 8 bases between the germline ends. Taken from cysteine to phenylalanine, the CDR3 has 13 residues. Only the CDR3 DNA stays, 39 bases, in frame from base 1. Via the germline V gene, CDR1 is MNHEY and CDR2 SVGAGI. The receptor chain draws on TRBV6-5 and TRBJ2-3; the D gene cannot be resolved reliably. Sequences were obtained from PBMCs or T cells enriched from blood (not recorded which). This clonotype originated in a woman aged 25 to 39 who had recovered from COVID-19. The sequenced DNA: TGTGCCAGCAGGCGGATCGGCACAGATACGCAGTATTTT. It is translated as CASRRIGTDTQYF.